This TCR beta chain was sequenced in a study of T-cell reconstitution after alpha-beta-depleted transplantation in children. This clonotype was seen more than once but under ten times. Unique molecular identifiers tagged the TCRbeta library. Each CDR3 protein is one row after TCRdb ran MiXCR on the PCR reads. The sample yields more than 250,000 distinct CDR3 sequences, approximately 9.6% seen once. Trimming stripped 3 bases from V and 4 bases from J, with 12 bases between. Looked up from germline, CDR1 is SGHVS and CDR2 is FQNEAQ. The CDR3 extends over 15 amino acids. The chain has TRBV7-8 and TRBJ2-2; D assignment may be TRBD1 or TRBD2 (5 bases each). The source material was PBMCs from the stem cell graft donor, sampled from the stem cell graft. The receptor was isolated from a human donor who donated a stem cell graft to a child with SCID. The CDR3 reads CASSFGDPSTGELFF. The CDR3 nucleotides are TGTGCCAGCAGCTTCGGGGACCCGAGCACCGGGGAGCTGTTTTTT.